This TCR beta chain was observed in a study of patients and donors after allogeneic stem cell transplantation. This CDR3 region has 18 residues. J lost 0 bases, V lost 1 base, and 5 bases had no gene match. Germline lookup yields CDR1 SGHRS and CDR2 YFSETQ. This clonotype was detected a few times. One entry per CDR3 protein results from TCRdb running MiXCR on the RT-PCR reads. Of fewer than 60,000 distinct CDR3 sequences detected, about an eighth appear once; the ten largest clones hold around 32%. This TCR was recovered from a human donor who was either an allogeneic HSCT recipient or a stem cell or donor lymphocyte infusion donor (not recorded which). It is not recorded whose cells these are; they may come from a transplant donor. V and J are TRBV5-1 and TRBJ1-4, with 11 bases aligning to TRBD1. The material sequenced was blood, either unsorted or a sorted T cell fraction (not recorded which). CDR3 DNA: TGCGCCAGCAGCTTGAACCCGGGACAGGGGGCAACTAATGAAAAACTGTTTTTT. Protein: CASSLNPGQGATNEKLFF. Complete variable domain (other parts from reference TRBV5-1 and TRBJ1-4): KAGVTQTPRYLIKTRGQQVTLSCSPISGHRSVSWYQQTPGQGLQFLFEYFSETQRNKGNFPGRFSGRQFSNSRSEMNVSTLELGDSALYLCASSLNPGQGATNEKLFFGSGTQLSVL.